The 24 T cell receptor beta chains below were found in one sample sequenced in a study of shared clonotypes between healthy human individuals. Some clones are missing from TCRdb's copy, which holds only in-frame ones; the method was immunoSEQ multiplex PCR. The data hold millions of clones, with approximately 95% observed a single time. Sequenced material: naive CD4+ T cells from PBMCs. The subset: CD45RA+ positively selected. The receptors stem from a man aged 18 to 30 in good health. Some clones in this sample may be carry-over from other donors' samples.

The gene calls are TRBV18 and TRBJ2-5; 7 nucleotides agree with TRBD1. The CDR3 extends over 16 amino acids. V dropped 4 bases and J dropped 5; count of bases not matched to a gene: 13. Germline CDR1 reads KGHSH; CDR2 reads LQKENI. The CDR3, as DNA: TGTGCCAGCTCACAACCCTCAATGACAGGGATTGAGACCCAGTACTTC. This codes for CASSQPSMTGIETQYF.

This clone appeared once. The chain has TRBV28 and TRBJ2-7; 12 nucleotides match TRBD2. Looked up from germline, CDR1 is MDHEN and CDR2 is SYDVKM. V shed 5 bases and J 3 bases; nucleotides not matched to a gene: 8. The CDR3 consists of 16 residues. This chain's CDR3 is CASSTTSGRPLYEQYF. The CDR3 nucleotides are TGTGCCAGCAGTACCACTAGCGGGAGGCCCCTCTACGAGCAGTACTTC.

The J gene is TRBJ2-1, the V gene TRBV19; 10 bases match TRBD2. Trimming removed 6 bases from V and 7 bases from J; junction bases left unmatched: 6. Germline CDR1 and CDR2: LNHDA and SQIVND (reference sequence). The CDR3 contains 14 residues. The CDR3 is CASSKREGSNEQFF. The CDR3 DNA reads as TGTGCCAGTAGCAAGCGGGAGGGATCGAATGAGCAGTTCTTC.

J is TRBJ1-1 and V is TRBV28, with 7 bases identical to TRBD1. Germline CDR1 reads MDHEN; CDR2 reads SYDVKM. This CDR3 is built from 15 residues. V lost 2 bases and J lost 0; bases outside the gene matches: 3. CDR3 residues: CASSLVGTVNTEAFF. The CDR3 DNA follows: TGTGCCAGCAGTTTAGTGGGGACAGTGAACACTGAAGCTTTCTTT.

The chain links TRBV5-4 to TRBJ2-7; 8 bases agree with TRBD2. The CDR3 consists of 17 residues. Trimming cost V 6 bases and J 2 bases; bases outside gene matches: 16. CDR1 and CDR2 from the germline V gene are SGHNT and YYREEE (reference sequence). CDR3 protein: CASNKASGPGTAYEQYF. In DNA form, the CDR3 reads TGTGCCAGCAATAAGGCTAGCGGGCCCGGAACCGCCTACGAGCAGTACTTC.

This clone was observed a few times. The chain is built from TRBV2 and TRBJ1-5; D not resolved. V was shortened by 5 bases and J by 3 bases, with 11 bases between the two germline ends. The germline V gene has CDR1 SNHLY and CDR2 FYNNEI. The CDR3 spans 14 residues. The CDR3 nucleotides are TGTGCCAGCAGTAGGGTTGAGGACAATCAGCCCCAGCATTTT. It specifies CASSRVEDNQPQHF.

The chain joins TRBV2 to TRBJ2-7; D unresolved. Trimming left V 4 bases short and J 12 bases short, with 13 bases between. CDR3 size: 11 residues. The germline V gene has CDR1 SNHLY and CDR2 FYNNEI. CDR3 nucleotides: TGTGCCAGCAGTGTGGTCGCATTCAGGTACTTC. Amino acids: CASSVVAFRYF.

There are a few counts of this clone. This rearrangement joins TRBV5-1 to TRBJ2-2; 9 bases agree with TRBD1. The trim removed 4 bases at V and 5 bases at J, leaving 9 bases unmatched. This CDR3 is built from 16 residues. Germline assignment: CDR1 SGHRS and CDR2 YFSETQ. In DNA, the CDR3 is TGCGCCAGCAGCGCACCGACAGGGGGATCGACCGGGGAGCTGTTTTTT. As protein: CASSAPTGGSTGELFF.

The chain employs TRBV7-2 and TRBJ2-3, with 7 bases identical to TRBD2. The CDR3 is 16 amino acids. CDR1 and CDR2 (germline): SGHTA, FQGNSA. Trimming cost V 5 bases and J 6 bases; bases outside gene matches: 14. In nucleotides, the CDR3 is TGTGCCAGCAGCCCGAGGCGGGAGAGTTTAGGGGATACGCAGTATTTT. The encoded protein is CASSPRRESLGDTQYF.

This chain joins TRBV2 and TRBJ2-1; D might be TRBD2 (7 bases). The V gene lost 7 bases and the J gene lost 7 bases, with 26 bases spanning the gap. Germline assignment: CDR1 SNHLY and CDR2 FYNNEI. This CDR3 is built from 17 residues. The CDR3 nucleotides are TGTGCCAGCATCCTTATCCCGGGACTACAAAGGGGGAATGAGCAGTTCTTC. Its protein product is CASILIPGLQRGNEQFF.

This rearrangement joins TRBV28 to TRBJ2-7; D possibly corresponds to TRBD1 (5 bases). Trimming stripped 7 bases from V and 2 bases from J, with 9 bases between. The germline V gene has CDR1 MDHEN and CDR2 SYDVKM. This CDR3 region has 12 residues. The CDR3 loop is CASKTVTYEQYF. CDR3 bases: TGTGCCAGCAAGACAGTTACCTACGAGCAGTACTTC.

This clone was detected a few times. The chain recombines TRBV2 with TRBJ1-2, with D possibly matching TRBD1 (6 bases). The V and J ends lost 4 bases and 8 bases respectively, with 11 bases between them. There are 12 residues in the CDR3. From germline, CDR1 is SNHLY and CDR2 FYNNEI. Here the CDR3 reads CASSARGEGYTF. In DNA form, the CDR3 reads TGTGCCAGCAGTGCGAGGGGGGAAGGCTACACCTTC.

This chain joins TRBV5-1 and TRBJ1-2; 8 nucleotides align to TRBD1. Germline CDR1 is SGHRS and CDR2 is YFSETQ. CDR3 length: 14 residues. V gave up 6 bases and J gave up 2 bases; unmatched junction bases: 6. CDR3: CASTIGQGNYGYTF. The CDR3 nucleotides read TGCGCCAGCACTATAGGACAGGGAAACTATGGCTACACCTTC.

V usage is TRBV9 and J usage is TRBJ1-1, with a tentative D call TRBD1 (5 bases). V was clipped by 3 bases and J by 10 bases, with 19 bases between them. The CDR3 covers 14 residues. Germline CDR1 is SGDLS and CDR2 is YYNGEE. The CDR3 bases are TGTGCCAGCAGCGCCGGGGCATACTCTGCAAGAGCTTTCTTT. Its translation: CASSAGAYSARAFF.

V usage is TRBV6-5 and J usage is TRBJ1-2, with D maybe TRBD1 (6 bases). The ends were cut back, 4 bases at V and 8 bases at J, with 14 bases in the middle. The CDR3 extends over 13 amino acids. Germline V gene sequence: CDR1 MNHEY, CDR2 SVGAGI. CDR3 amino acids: CASSSLTGQGYTF. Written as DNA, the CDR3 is TGTGCCAGCAGTTCTCTAACAGGGCAAGGCTACACCTTC.

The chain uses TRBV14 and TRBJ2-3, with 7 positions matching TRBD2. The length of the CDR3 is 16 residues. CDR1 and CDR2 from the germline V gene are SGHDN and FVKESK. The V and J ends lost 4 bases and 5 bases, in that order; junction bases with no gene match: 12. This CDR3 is CASSPGRSASGDTQYF. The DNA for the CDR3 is TGTGCCAGCAGCCCCGGGAGGTCGGCATCGGGAGATACGCAGTATTTT. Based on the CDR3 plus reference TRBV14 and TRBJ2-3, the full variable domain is EAGVTQFPSHSVIEKGQTVTLRCDPISGHDNLYWYRRVMGKEIKFLLHFVKESKQDESGMPNNRFLAERTGGTYSTLKVQPAELEDSGVYFCASSPGRSASGDTQYFGPGTRLTVL.

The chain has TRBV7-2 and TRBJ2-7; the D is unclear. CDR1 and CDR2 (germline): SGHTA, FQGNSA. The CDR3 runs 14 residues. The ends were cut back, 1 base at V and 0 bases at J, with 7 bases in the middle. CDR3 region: CASSLGISSYEQYF. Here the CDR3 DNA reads TGTGCCAGCAGCTTAGGGATTAGCTCCTACGAGCAGTACTTC.

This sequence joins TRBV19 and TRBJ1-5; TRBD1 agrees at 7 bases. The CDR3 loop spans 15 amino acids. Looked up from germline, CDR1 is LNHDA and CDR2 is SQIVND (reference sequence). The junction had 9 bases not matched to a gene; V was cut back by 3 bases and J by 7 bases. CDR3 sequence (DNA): TGTGCCAGTAGTATCCCGACAGGGAGGGGACAGCCCCAGCATTTT. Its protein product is CASSIPTGRGQPQHF.

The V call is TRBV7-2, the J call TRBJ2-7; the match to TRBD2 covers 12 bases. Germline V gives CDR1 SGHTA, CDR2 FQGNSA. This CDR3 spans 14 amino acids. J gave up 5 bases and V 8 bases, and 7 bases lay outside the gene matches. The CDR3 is CASYKTSGSNEQYF. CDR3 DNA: TGTGCCAGCTACAAGACTAGCGGGAGTAACGAGCAGTACTTC.

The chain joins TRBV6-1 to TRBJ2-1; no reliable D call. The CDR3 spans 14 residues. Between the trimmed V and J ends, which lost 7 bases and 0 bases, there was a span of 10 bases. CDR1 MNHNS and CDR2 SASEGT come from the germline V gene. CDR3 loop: CASNYDTSYNEQFF. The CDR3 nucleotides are TGTGCCAGCAATTACGACACCTCCTACAATGAGCAGTTCTTC.

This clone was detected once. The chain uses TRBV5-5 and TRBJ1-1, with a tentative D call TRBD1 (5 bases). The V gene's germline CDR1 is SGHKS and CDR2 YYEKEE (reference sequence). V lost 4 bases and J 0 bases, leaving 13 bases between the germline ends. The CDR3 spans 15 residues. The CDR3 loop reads CASSLGSGMNTEAFF. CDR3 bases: TGTGCCAGCAGCCTCGGGTCAGGGATGAACACTGAAGCTTTCTTT.

In nucleotides, the CDR3 is TGCAGCGCCTGGACAGGGCAAGGAGGTGGCTACACCTTC. Protein sequence: CSAWTGQGGGYTF. The genes are TRBV29-1 and TRBJ1-2; 8 bases line up with TRBD1. V lost 7 bases, J lost 7 bases, and 11 bases stayed unmatched. This CDR3 has 13 residues. Germline lookup yields CDR1 SQVTM and CDR2 ANQGSEA.

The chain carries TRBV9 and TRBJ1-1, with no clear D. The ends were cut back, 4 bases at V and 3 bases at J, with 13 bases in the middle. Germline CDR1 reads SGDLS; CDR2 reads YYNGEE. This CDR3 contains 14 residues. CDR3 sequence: CASSSSPSDTEAFF. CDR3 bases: TGTGCCAGCAGCTCATCCCCGTCGGACACTGAAGCTTTCTTT.

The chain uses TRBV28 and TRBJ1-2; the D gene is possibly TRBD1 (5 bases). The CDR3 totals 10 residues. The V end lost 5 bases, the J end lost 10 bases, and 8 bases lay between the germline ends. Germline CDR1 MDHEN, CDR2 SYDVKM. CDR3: CASSDRIYTF. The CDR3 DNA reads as TGTGCCAGCAGTGACAGAATCTACACCTTC.